These 31 T cell receptor beta chains originate from one sample sequenced in a study of blood T cell repertoires in COVID-19. Sequenced by immunoSEQ multiplex PCR; TCRdb stores in-frame clones only, minus some. The repertoire holds 270,000 or so clones, about nine tenths seen once, with 0.94% in the top ten. The sequenced sample was peripheral blood. The source is a woman between 40 and 50 years old who had recovered from COVID-19.

This chain uses TRBV27 with TRBJ1-1; D might be TRBD1 (5 bases). Germline V gives CDR1 MNHEY, CDR2 SMNVEV (reference sequence). V gave up 7 bases and J gave up 10 bases, with 13 bases separating them. The CDR3 length is 11 residues. The CDR3 loop is CASTKGRVAFF. CDR3 coding DNA: TGTGCCAGCACCAAGGGCAGGGTAGCTTTCTTT.

The chain couples TRBV5-1 to TRBJ1-2, with D possibly matching TRBD1 (6 bases). This CDR3 contains 12 residues. Looked up from germline, CDR1 is SGHRS and CDR2 is YFSETQ. Trimming stripped 7 bases from V and 3 bases from J, with 10 bases between. CDR3 coding DNA: TGCGCCAGCTCGGACAGTGACTATGGCTACACCTTC. Its translation is CASSDSDYGYTF. Full variable domain (missing parts from reference TRBV5-1 and TRBJ1-2): KAGVTQTPRYLIKTRGQQVTLSCSPISGHRSVSWYQQTPGQGLQFLFEYFSETQRNKGNFPGRFSGRQFSNSRSEMNVSTLELGDSALYLCASSDSDYGYTFGSGTRLTVV.

This rearrangement joins TRBV3-1 (or the pseudogene TRBV3-2) to TRBJ1-6; TRBD1 agrees at 10 bases. V lost 4 bases to trimming and J lost 13 bases; unmatched junction nucleotides: 7. The CDR3 consists of 14 residues. Per the germline V gene, CDR1 is LGHDT and CDR2 is YNNKEL (reference sequence). For the CDR3, the DNA is TGTGCCAGCAGCCCGGGGACAGGGGCCGGTCCCCTCCACTTT. It yields the protein CASSPGTGAGPLHF.

This clone was counted between two and nine times. The chain is built from TRBV27 and TRBJ2-3, with a tentative D call TRBD2 (6 bases). The CDR3 covers 15 residues. Germline CDR1 is MNHEY and CDR2 is SMNVEV (reference sequence). V gave up 6 bases and J gave up 1 base, with 14 bases separating them. The DNA of the CDR3 is TGTGCCAGCAGACCGGGAGCGACCGGCACAGATACGCAGTATTTT. Translation: CASRPGATGTDTQYF.

This clone was found a few times. This chain joins TRBV5-4 and TRBJ2-1; perhaps TRBD2 as D (6 bases). Germline-derived CDR1 and CDR2 are SGHNT and YYREEE (reference sequence). This CDR3 is 13 amino acids long. V gave up 0 bases and J gave up 5 bases, with 6 bases separating them. Here the CDR3 DNA reads TGTGCCAGCAGCTTGGGCGGGGACAATGAGCAGTTCTTC. Its protein product is CASSLGGDNEQFF. The entire variable domain, with the rest obtained from reference TRBV5-4 and TRBJ2-1, is as follows: ETGVTQSPTHLIKTRGQQVTLRCSSQSGHNTVSWYQQALGQGPQFIFQYYREEENGRGNFPPRFSGLQFPNYSSELNVNALELDDSALYLCASSLGGDNEQFFGPGTRLTVL.

The rearrangement links TRBV20-1 to TRBJ2-1; maybe TRBD2 (6 bases). Trimming took off 3 bases at V and 4 bases at J, with 16 bases between the two ends. The CDR3 is 15 amino acids. Germline CDR1 and CDR2: DFQATT and SNEGSKA (reference sequence). CDR3 coding DNA: TGCAGTGCTAGTCGGGGGAGGTCATCATACAATGAGCAGTTCTTC. Translation gives CSASRGRSSYNEQFF.

The chain links TRBV27 to TRBJ2-2; D remains ambiguous. The CDR3 loop spans 14 amino acids. Looked up from germline, CDR1 is MNHEY and CDR2 is SMNVEV (reference sequence). Deletions cut 6 bases from V and 1 base from J, with 9 bases between. CDR3 protein: CASSPLGNTGELFF. The CDR3 DNA is TGTGCCAGCAGCCCGCTCGGGAACACCGGGGAGCTGTTTTTT.

The chain links TRBV28 to TRBJ2-1; perhaps TRBD1 as D (5 bases). The CDR3 loop spans 16 amino acids. The V gene lost 2 bases and the J gene lost 1 base, with 12 bases spanning the gap. Germline assignment: CDR1 MDHEN and CDR2 SYDVKM. CDR3 loop: CASSLTGVSSYNEQFF. The CDR3 DNA is TGTGCCAGCAGTTTAACAGGCGTTAGTTCCTACAATGAGCAGTTCTTC.

The V gene is TRBV7-9, the J gene TRBJ2-1; the match to TRBD2 covers 8 bases. J lost 1 base, V lost 5 bases, and 4 bases had no gene match. This CDR3 has 15 amino acids. Germline CDR1 and CDR2: SEHNR and FQNEAQ (reference sequence). CDR3 amino acids: CASSASGGSYNEQFF. CDR3 nucleotides: TGTGCCAGCAGCGCAAGCGGGGGATCCTACAATGAGCAGTTCTTC.

The chain recombines TRBV19 with TRBJ1-1; TRBD1 agrees at 7 bases. V gave up 7 bases and J gave up 1 base; unmatched junction bases: 6. This CDR3 has 14 amino acids. CDR1 is LNHDA, CDR2 SQIVND, per germline (reference sequence). CDR3 residues: CASTLGQSNTEAFF. The CDR3 bases are TGTGCCAGTACCCTGGGACAGTCGAACACTGAAGCTTTCTTT.

This chain uses TRBV28 with TRBJ1-1, with 9 positions matching TRBD1. Germline lookup yields CDR1 MDHEN and CDR2 SYDVKM. Trimming took 5 bases from V and 1 from J; bases not matched to a gene: 2. This CDR3 region has 14 residues. In DNA, the CDR3 is TGTGCCAGCAGTACACAGGGGGCGAACACTGAAGCTTTCTTT. Its translation: CASSTQGANTEAFF.

The genes are TRBV19 and TRBJ2-2; D unclear. The germline V gene has CDR1 LNHDA and CDR2 SQIVND (reference sequence). The CDR3 covers 16 residues. V gave up 3 bases and J gave up 1 base, with 12 bases separating them. The CDR3 here is CASSIDGQMNTGELFF. The CDR3 DNA reads as TGTGCCAGTAGTATTGATGGGCAGATGAACACCGGGGAGCTGTTTTTT.

The chain couples TRBV24-1 to TRBJ2-3; D might be TRBD1 (6 bases). Germline V gives CDR1 KGHDR, CDR2 SFDVKD. V was shortened by 1 base and J by 2 bases, with 12 bases between the two germline ends. This CDR3 spans 16 amino acids. The CDR3 coding sequence is TGTGCCACCAGTGATTTCCGACAGGAGCACACAGATACGCAGTATTTT. It codes for CATSDFRQEHTDTQYF.

The V gene is TRBV2, the J gene TRBJ1-1; D not resolved. V gave up 6 bases and J gave up 1 base, with 9 bases separating them. The germline gives CDR1 SNHLY, CDR2 FYNNEI. The CDR3 is 13 amino acids. CDR3 in DNA: TGTGCCAGCAGCCGGGAAGGGAACACTGAAGCTTTCTTT. This gives the protein CASSREGNTEAFF.

The chain combines TRBV18 with TRBJ1-5, with TRBD1 as a possible D gene (5 bases). Trimming took off 1 base at V and 4 bases at J, with 17 bases between the two ends. The CDR3 length is 17 residues. Germline assignment: CDR1 KGHSH and CDR2 LQKENI. The chain's CDR3 is CASSPRFSGGVNQPQHF. DNA for the CDR3: TGTGCCAGCTCACCACGCTTTTCGGGGGGGGTTAATCAGCCCCAGCATTTT.

The rearrangement links TRBV3-1 (or the pseudogene TRBV3-2) to TRBJ2-7, with D maybe TRBD2 (6 bases). Germline V lookup: CDR1 LGHDT, CDR2 YNNKEL (reference sequence). Trimming removed 2 bases from V and 3 bases from J, with 14 bases in between. The CDR3 loop spans 15 amino acids. This chain's CDR3 is CASSQRGGHYYEQYF. The CDR3 DNA reads as TGTGCCAGCAGCCAAAGGGGAGGACATTACTACGAGCAGTACTTC.

The V and J genes are TRBV7-8 and TRBJ2-1, with D tentatively TRBD1 (5 bases). The V end lost 0 bases, the J end lost 12 bases, and 21 bases lay between the germline ends. The length of the CDR3 is 16 residues. Germline V gives CDR1 SGHVS, CDR2 FQNEAQ. The CDR3 region is CASSLAVGLVNQGQFF. Here the CDR3 DNA reads TGTGCCAGCAGCTTAGCGGTGGGGCTGGTCAATCAGGGGCAGTTCTTC.

The chain combines TRBV10-1 with TRBJ2-2; D ambiguous. The CDR3 covers 15 residues. Germline-derived CDR1 and CDR2 are WNHNN and SYGVQD (reference sequence). Between the trimmed V and J ends, which lost 4 bases and 4 bases, there was a span of 13 bases. This CDR3 is CASSVMRDGTGELFF. Here the CDR3 DNA reads TGCGCCAGCAGTGTGATGCGCGATGGCACCGGGGAGCTGTTTTTT.

This clone occurred a few times. The chain couples TRBV5-1 to TRBJ1-6; a possible D gene is TRBD1 (5 bases). Germline V gene sequence: CDR1 SGHRS, CDR2 YFSETQ. CDR3 length: 13 residues. Trimming pared 1 base from V and 8 bases from J, leaving 7 bases between. CDR3 amino acids: CASSLPGDSPLHF. CDR3 nucleotides: TGCGCCAGCAGCTTGCCGGGGGATTCACCCCTCCACTTT.

The rearrangement uses TRBV29-1 and TRBJ2-1; 13 bases are shared with TRBD2. The germline V gene has CDR1 SQVTM and CDR2 ANQGSEA. The J segment lost 8 bases and the V segment lost 7 bases, leaving 11 bases of the junction unmatched. This CDR3 has 15 amino acids. The CDR3: CSAQLTSGRPDEQFF. CDR3 DNA sequence: TGCAGCGCCCAACTGACTAGCGGGAGGCCGGATGAGCAGTTCTTC.

The chain carries TRBV2 and TRBJ1-2, with D unclear. V was shortened by 6 bases and J by 4 bases, with 3 bases between the two germline ends. The germline CDR1 and CDR2 sequences are SNHLY and FYNNEI. This CDR3 contains 10 residues. The CDR3 spells CASSLYGYTF. In DNA form, the CDR3 reads TGTGCCAGCAGCCTCTATGGCTACACCTTC. The full variable domain, in which reference TRBV2 and TRBJ1-2 provide the parts outside the CDR3, is EPEVTQTPSHQVTQMGQEVILRCVPISNHLYFYWYRQILGQKVEFLVSFYNNEISEKSEIFDDQFSVERPDGSNFTLKIRSTKLEDSAMYFCASSLYGYTFGSGTRLTVV.

The V and J genes are TRBV30 and TRBJ1-2; D remains ambiguous. CDR3 size: 15 residues. Germline values: CDR1 GTSNPN, CDR2 SVGIG (reference sequence). V lost 0 bases to trimming and J lost 0 bases, with 11 bases between them. The CDR3 bases are TGTGCCTGGAGTGTACCCCGCAGGACTAACTATGGCTACACCTTC. Translating gives CAWSVPRRTNYGYTF. Based on the CDR3 plus reference TRBV30 and TRBJ1-2, the full variable domain is SQTIHQWPATLVQPVGSPLSLECTVEGTSNPNLYWYRQAAGRGLQLLFYSVGIGQISSEVPQNLSASRPQDRQFILSSKKLLLSDSGFYLCAWSVPRRTNYGYTFGSGTRLTVV.

The gene calls are TRBV7-9 and TRBJ2-7; 10 positions match TRBD1. Trimming cost V 6 bases and J 4 bases; bases outside gene matches: 12. The germline CDR1 and CDR2 sequences are SEHNR and FQNEAQ (reference sequence). CDR3 length equals 16 residues. The CDR3 spells CASSPRLGTGEYEQYF. CDR3 in DNA: TGTGCCAGCAGTCCCCGCCTTGGGACAGGGGAGTACGAGCAGTACTTC.

This chain connects TRBV7-9 to TRBJ2-2, with 11 positions matching TRBD2. The ends lost 7 bases at V and 0 bases at J; junction bases unmatched: 13. Per germline, CDR1 SEHNR and CDR2 FQNEAQ (reference sequence). There are 19 residues in the CDR3. The CDR3 DNA sequence: TGTGCCAGCACCTGGCCGGGACTAGCGGACAGTCCGAACACCGGGGAGCTGTTTTTT. This translates into CASTWPGLADSPNTGELFF.

The chain links TRBV2 to TRBJ1-3; 7 bases fit TRBD1. This CDR3 region has 17 residues. Germline lookup yields CDR1 SNHLY and CDR2 FYNNEI. Trimming at V came to 4 bases and at J to 0 bases, leaving 9 bases not matched to a gene. The CDR3 loop is CASSGPQGGYSGNTIYF. The CDR3 DNA sequence: TGTGCCAGCAGTGGACCCCAGGGGGGCTACTCTGGAAACACCATATATTTT.

This clone was detected only once. The V call is TRBV28, the J call TRBJ2-5; TRBD2 aligns across 8 bases. J lost 0 bases, V lost 3 bases, and 12 bases had no gene match. The CDR3 is 18 residues long. Germline assignment: CDR1 MDHEN and CDR2 SYDVKM. CDR3: CASSFGSGGPGYQETQYF. The CDR3 coding sequence is TGTGCCAGCAGTTTTGGGTCGGGAGGGCCGGGGTACCAAGAGACCCAGTACTTC.

In nucleotides, the CDR3 is TGTGCCAGCAGCGTAGTCGGGACAGTCTACAATGAGCAGTTCTTC. The encoded protein is CASSVVGTVYNEQFF. The genes are TRBV9 and TRBJ2-1; 7 bases agree with TRBD1. V was clipped by 0 bases and J by 3 bases; unmatched bases: 3. Germline CDR1 SGDLS, CDR2 YYNGEE. CDR3 length: 15 amino acids.

This chain joins TRBV18 and TRBJ1-2; 9 bases line up with TRBD1. The CDR3 totals 15 residues. Germline V gene sequence: CDR1 KGHSH, CDR2 LQKENI. The V gene end was trimmed by 3 bases and the J gene end by 6 bases; junction bases not matched to a gene: 8. CDR3 residues: CASSPLTGGHDGYTF. The CDR3 DNA reads as TGTGCCAGCTCACCCTTGACAGGGGGACATGATGGCTACACCTTC.

The chain is built from TRBV3-1 (or the pseudogene TRBV3-2) and TRBJ2-1, with 8 nucleotides matching TRBD2. There are 14 residues in the CDR3. V trimming: 2 bases; J trimming: 6 bases; junction bases outside the gene matches: 3. Germline values: CDR1 LGHDT, CDR2 YNNKEL (reference sequence). CDR3 DNA sequence: TGTGCCAGCAGCCAACGGACTAGCTCCAATGAGCAGTTCTTC. Translation gives CASSQRTSSNEQFF.

V and J are TRBV25-1 and TRBJ2-1, with TRBD2 matching over 14 bases. CDR3 length equals 15 residues. Germline V gene sequence: CDR1 MGHDK, CDR2 SYGVNS. The J segment lost 9 bases and the V segment lost 6 bases, leaving 7 bases of the junction unmatched. The CDR3 DNA reads TGTGCCAGCAGACACGGGACTAGCGGGAGTAGTGAGCAGTTCTTC. The encoded protein is CASRHGTSGSSEQFF.

J is TRBJ2-7 and V is TRBV18; D is perhaps TRBD1 (5 bases). CDR3 length equals 14 residues. The V end was cut by 2 bases, the J end by 2 bases, with 10 bases between. CDR1 and CDR2 (germline): KGHSH, LQKENI. CDR3 protein: CASSPGAATYEQYF. The CDR3 DNA follows: TGTGCCAGCTCACCAGGGGCGGCCACCTACGAGCAGTACTTC.